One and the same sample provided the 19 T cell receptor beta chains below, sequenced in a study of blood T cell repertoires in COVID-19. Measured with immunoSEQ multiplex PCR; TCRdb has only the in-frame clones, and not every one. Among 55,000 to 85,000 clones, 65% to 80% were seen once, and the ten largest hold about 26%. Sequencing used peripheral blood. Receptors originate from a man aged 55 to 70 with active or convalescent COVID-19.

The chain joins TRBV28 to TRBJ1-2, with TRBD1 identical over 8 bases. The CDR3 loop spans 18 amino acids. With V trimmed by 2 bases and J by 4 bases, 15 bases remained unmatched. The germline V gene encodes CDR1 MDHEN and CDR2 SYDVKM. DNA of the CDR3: TGTGCCAGCAGTTTAGGGGGGACAGGTCCAGTCGCCCTCTATGGCTACACCTTC. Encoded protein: CASSLGGTGPVALYGYTF.

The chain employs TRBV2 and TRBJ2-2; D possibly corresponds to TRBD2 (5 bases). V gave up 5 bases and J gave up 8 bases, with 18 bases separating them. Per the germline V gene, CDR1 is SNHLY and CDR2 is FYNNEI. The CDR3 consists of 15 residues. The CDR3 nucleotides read TGTGCCAGCAGTCCTTTAACGGGGTCGTTAGGGGAGCTGTTTTTT. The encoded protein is CASSPLTGSLGELFF.

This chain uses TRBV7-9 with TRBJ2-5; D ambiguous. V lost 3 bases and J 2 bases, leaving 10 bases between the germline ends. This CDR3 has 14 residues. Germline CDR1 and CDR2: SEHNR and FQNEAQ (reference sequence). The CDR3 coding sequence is TGTGCCAGCAGCTTGTCACACCAACAAGAGACCCAGTACTTC. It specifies CASSLSHQQETQYF.

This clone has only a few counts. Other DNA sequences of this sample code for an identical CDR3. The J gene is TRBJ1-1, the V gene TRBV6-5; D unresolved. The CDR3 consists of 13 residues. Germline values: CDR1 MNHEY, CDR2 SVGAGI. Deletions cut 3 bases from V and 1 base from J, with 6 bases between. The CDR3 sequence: CASSYGRNTEAFF. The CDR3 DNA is TGTGCCAGCAGTTATGGCCGGAACACTGAAGCTTTCTTT.

CDR3 sequence reads: CASSSPGGSTNEKLFF. The CDR3 DNA sequence: TGTGCCAGCAGTTCCCCGGGCGGGTCAACTAATGAAAAACTGTTTTTT. The genes are TRBV28 and TRBJ1-4; D is unresolved. The CDR3 has 16 residues. Germline CDR1 MDHEN, CDR2 SYDVKM. V was pared by 4 bases and J by 0 bases, with 12 bases between.

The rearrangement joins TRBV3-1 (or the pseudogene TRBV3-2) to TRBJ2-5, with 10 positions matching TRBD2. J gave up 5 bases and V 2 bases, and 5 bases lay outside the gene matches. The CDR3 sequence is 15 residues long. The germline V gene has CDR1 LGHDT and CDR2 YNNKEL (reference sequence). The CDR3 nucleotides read TGTGCCAGCAGCCAACTAGCGGGGGCCGGGGAGACCCAGTACTTC. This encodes CASSQLAGAGETQYF.

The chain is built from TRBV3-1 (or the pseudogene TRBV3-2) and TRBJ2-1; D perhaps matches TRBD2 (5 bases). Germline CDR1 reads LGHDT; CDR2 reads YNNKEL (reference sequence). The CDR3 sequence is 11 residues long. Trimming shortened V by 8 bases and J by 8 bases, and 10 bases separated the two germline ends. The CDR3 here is CASSGNDEQFF. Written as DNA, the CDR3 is TGTGCCAGCTCGGGGAATGATGAGCAGTTCTTC.

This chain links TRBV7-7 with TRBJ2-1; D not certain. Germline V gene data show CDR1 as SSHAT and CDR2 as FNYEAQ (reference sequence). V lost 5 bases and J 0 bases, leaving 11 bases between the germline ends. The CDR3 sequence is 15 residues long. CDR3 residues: CASSRGSSSYNEQFF. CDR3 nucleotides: TGTGCCAGCAGCCGCGGCAGCAGCTCCTACAATGAGCAGTTCTTC.

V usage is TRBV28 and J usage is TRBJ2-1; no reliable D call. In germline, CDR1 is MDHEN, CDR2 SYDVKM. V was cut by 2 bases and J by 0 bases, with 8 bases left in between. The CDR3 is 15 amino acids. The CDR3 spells CASSLGGSSYNEQFF. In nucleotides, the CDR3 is TGTGCCAGCAGTTTAGGCGGAAGCTCCTACAATGAGCAGTTCTTC.

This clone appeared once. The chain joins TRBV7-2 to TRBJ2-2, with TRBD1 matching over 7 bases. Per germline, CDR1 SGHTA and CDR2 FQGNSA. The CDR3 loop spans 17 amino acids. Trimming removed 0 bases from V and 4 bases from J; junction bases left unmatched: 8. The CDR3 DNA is TGTGCCAGCAGCTTAGCGCGATCAGGGGGTAGCACCGGGGAGCTGTTTTTT. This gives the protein CASSLARSGGSTGELFF.

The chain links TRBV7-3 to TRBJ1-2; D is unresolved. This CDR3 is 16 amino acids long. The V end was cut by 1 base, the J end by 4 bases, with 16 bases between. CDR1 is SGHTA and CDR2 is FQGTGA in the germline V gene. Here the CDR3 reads CASSLMKAGFAYGYTF. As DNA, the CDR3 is TGTGCCAGCAGCTTAATGAAGGCCGGGTTCGCCTATGGCTACACCTTC.

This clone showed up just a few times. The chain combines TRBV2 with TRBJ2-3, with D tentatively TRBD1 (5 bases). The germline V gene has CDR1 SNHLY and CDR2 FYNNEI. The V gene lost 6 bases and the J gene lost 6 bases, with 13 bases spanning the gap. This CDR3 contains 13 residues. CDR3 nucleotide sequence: TGTGCCAGCAGGGGCTTGGGGCAGGATACGCAGTATTTT. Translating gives CASRGLGQDTQYF.

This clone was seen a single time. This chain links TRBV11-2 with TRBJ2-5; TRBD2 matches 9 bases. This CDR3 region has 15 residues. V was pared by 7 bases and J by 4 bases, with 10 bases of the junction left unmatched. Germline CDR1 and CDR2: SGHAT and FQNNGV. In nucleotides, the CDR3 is TGTGCCAGCACCACCGTGGGGACTAGCCTAGAGACCCAGTACTTC. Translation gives CASTTVGTSLETQYF.

The chain's CDR3 is CAISDNPAINEKLFF. Written as DNA, the CDR3 is TGTGCCATCAGTGATAATCCCGCGATTAATGAAAAACTGTTTTTT. The chain combines TRBV10-3 with TRBJ1-4; D gene ambiguous. Germline V gives CDR1 ENHRY, CDR2 SYGVKD. V lost 3 bases to trimming and J lost 4 bases, with 12 bases between them. The CDR3 has 15 residues.

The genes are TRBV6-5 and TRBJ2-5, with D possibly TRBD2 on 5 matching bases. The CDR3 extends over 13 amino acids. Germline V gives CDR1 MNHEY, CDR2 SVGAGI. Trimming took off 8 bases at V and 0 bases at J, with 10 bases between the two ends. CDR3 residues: CASATSYQETQYF. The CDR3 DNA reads TGTGCCAGCGCTACTAGTTACCAAGAGACCCAGTACTTC.

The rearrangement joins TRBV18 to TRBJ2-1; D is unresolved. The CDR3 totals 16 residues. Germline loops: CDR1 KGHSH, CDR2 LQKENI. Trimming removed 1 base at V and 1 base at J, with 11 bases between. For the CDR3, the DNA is TGTGCCAGCTCACCACGAGGCTTTAGGTCCTACAATGAGCAGTTCTTC. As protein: CASSPRGFRSYNEQFF. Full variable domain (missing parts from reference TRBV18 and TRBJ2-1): NAGVMQNPRHLVRRRGQEARLRCSPMKGHSHVYWYRQLPEEGLKFMVYLQKENIIDESGMPKERFSAEFPKEGPSILRIQQVVRGDSAAYFCASSPRGFRSYNEQFFGPGTRLTVL.

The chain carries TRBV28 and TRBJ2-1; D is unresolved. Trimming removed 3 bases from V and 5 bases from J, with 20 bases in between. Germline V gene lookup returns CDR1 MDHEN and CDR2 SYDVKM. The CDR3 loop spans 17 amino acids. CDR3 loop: CASSFPPTTFTDNEQFF. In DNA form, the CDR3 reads TGTGCCAGCAGTTTCCCCCCCACCACTTTTACGGACAATGAGCAGTTCTTC.

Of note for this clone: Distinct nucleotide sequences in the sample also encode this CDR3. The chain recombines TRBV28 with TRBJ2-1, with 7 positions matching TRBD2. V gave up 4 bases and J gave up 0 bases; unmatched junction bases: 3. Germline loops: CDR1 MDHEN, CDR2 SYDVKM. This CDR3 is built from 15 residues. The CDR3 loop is CASSSGGSSYNEQFF. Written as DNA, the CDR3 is TGTGCCAGCAGTTCGGGCGGGAGCTCCTACAATGAGCAGTTCTTC.

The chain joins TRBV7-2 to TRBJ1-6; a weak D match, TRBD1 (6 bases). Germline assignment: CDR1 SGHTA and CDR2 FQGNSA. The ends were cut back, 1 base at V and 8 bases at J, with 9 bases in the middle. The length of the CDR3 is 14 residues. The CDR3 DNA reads TGTGCCAGCAGCTTAGAAAGGACAGATTCACCCCTCCACTTT. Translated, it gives CASSLERTDSPLHF.